The clone carrying this T cell receptor (beta chain) showed up many times. As yet, its antigen is unknown. Specified time point: persistent/refractory GD, antithyroid drugs over 5 years with positive TRAb. RNA from PBMCs was the source of the TCR library. The data stem from a study of regulatory T cells in long-lasting Graves disease. Study-level results: Sample size, which was small, may have reduced accuracy.

According to the study, TCR beta libraries were built with iRepertoire HTBI primers and CDR3-region Arm-PCR. MiXCR, run by TCRdb on the multiplex PCR reads, gives a single entry per CDR3 protein. Of roughly 450,000 distinct CDR3 sequences in the sample, around a fifth were seen once. CDR1 is SNHLY, CDR2 FYNNEI, per germline. Trimming removed 6 bases from V and 5 bases from J, with 19 bases in between. The CDR3 spans 15 residues. The rearrangement uses TRBV2 and TRBJ1-1, with D perhaps matching TRBD1 (5 bases). The sequencing used peripheral blood mononuclear cells (PBMCs), collected when the disease was refractory, from a patient treated with antithyroid drugs. The clonotype originates from a female donor with Graves disease. This CDR3 is CASRVSEGLGTEAFF. The CDR3 nucleotides read TGTGCCAGCAGGGTCTCGGAGGGGCTCGGGACTGAAGCTTTCTTT.